The rows below give T cell receptor beta chains drawn from one sample of a study of OX40 agonist ivuxolimab in advanced cancers. Assay: immunoSEQ multiplex PCR; the TCRdb copy retains only in-frame clones and omits some. The sample includes just under 65,000 clones, about 90% of them seen just once. The sequences come from CD4+ or CD8+ T cells sorted from blood, collected in a trial of the OX40 agonist ivuxolimab. These TCRs come from an adult with an advanced solid tumor such as melanoma, head and neck, liver or kidney cancer. Both conserved end residues are part of each CDR3. The D gene is left open where the match is weak. For some rows the clone size is stated as once, few or many, or as a class when expanded; others skip it.

j_call clone_size d_call v_call cdr3_aa cdr3_nt
TRBJ2-2 . . TRBV27 CASSLPQTRGGTGELFF TGTGCCAGCAGTTTACCCCAGACTAGAGGGGGCACCGGGGAGCTGTTTTTT
TRBJ1-2 once . TRBV9 CASSVAWRSASYTF TGTGCCAGCAGCGTAGCTTGGAGGAGCGCGAGCTACACCTTC
TRBJ2-7 . . TRBV6-5 CASSLLVRLGEQYF TGTGCCAGCAGCTTACTAGTCAGGTTGGGGGAGCAGTACTTC
TRBJ2-1 once TRBD2 TRBV7-9 CASSLMASGSNEQFF TGTGCCAGCAGCTTAATGGCTAGCGGGAGCAATGAGCAGTTCTTC
TRBJ1-5 . . TRBV21-1 CASSKRCPLSNQPQHF TGTGCCAGCAGCAAACGGTGTCCGCTCAGCAATCAGCCCCAGCATTTT
TRBJ2-5 . TRBD2 TRBV7-2 CASSLLLAGLQTGTQYF TGTGCCAGCAGCTTATTACTAGCGGGGCTCCAAACCGGGACCCAGTACTTC
TRBJ1-2 . TRBD1 TRBV5-4 CASSFRQGYGYTF TGTGCCAGCAGCTTCCGACAGGGTTATGGCTACACCTTC
TRBJ1-2 . . TRBV28 CASSLLGGANYGYTF TGTGCCAGCAGTTTATTGGGAGGAGCTAACTATGGCTACACCTTC
TRBJ1-3 . . TRBV5-4 CASSGGGAGNTIYF TGTGCCAGCAGCGGGGGTGGGGCTGGAAACACCATATATTTT
TRBJ2-7 . TRBD2 TRBV7-9 CASSLASGIWEQYF TGTGCCAGCAGCTTAGCTAGCGGGATCTGGGAGCAGTACTTC
TRBJ2-7 . TRBD2 TRBV5-1 CASSLYAGDPPEQYF TGCGCCAGCAGCTTATACGCGGGAGATCCCCCCGAGCAGTACTTC
TRBJ2-2 . . TRBV12-5 CASGLGPTGELFF TGTGCTAGTGGTTTGGGGCCGACCGGGGAGCTGTTTTTT
TRBJ2-1 . . TRBV11-3 CASSPEGNYNEQFF TGTGCCAGCAGCCCGGAGGGAAACTACAATGAGCAGTTCTTC
TRBJ1-1 . TRBD1 TRBV30 CAWGTGMNTEAFF TGTGCCTGGGGGACAGGGATGAACACTGAAGCTTTCTTT
TRBJ1-2 . . TRBV6-5 CASSYSRFPNYGYTF TGTGCCAGCAGTTACTCAAGGTTCCCAAACTATGGCTACACCTTC
TRBJ2-2 once TRBD2 TRBV10-2 CASDGTSLTMNTGELFF TGCGCCAGCGATGGGACTAGCCTTACAATGAACACCGGGGAGCTGTTTTTT
TRBJ1-1 . . TRBV6-6 CASSFRALNTEAFF TGTGCCAGCAGCTTCCGGGCACTGAACACTGAAGCTTTCTTT
TRBJ1-5 . . TRBV30 CAWSAGKGNQPQHF TGTGCCTGGAGCGCCGGGAAGGGAAATCAGCCCCAGCATTTT
TRBJ2-7 . . TRBV14 CASRGTGSPTYEQYF TGTGCCAGCAGGGGCACCGGGAGCCCTACCTACGAGCAGTACTTC
TRBJ2-2 once TRBD1 TRBV5-5 CASSLRGTGRNTGELFF TGTGCCAGCAGCTTGCGTGGGACAGGGAGGAACACCGGGGAGCTGTTTTTT
TRBJ2-3 . . TRBV6-1 CASSESAVPIPDTQYF TGTGCCAGCAGTGAATCTGCGGTCCCGATTCCAGATACGCAGTATTTT
TRBJ1-1 . . TRBV19 CASSIDPGNTEAFF TGTGCCAGTAGTATAGATCCGGGGAACACTGAAGCTTTCTTT